Following are 24 T cell receptor beta chains from one sample sequenced in a study of metastatic and nonmetastatic thyroid tumors. Until they underwent thyroid surgery, no patient had received any treatment. TCRdb called clones again from the PCR reads with MiXCR. The sample has about 5,800 clones; roughly 20% are singletons. Material: adjacent normal tissue. These TCRs come from a female donor with papillary thyroid cancer or a benign thyroid nodule (not recorded which). Some clones in this sample may be carry-over from other donors' samples.

In its sample, this clone is medium-sized. This chain uses TRBV28 with TRBJ1-4; 7 bases agree with TRBD1. V shed 6 bases and J 8 bases; nucleotides not matched to a gene: 9. The CDR3 runs 14 residues. The germline CDR1 and CDR2 sequences are MDHEN and SYDVKM. The CDR3 nucleotides are TGTGCCAGCAGCCAACCAGGGGACAGAGAAAAACTGTTTTTT. Its translation is CASSQPGDREKLFF.

This chain uses TRBV27 with TRBJ1-2; 7 nucleotides agree with TRBD1. The CDR3 has 15 amino acids. The trim removed 2 bases at V and 2 bases at J, leaving 5 bases unmatched. CDR1 is MNHEY and CDR2 is SMNVEV in the germline V gene (reference sequence). The CDR3 loop reads CASSLTGTANYGYTF. The DNA for the CDR3 is TGTGCCAGCAGTTTAACCGGGACAGCCAACTATGGCTACACCTTC.

The CDR3 DNA reads as TGTGCCAGTATTTCTTTGGGCGATGATCAGCCCCAGCATTTT. This gives the protein CASISLGDDQPQHF. V and J are TRBV19 and TRBJ1-5, with D unresolved. Trimming took 7 bases from V and 5 from J, leaving 15 bases between them. The CDR3 length is 14 residues. Germline V gene data show CDR1 as LNHDA and CDR2 as SQIVND (reference sequence).

The chain combines TRBV7-8 with TRBJ2-1, with 8 positions matching TRBD2. This CDR3 has 15 amino acids. V lost 5 bases to trimming and J lost 5 bases; unmatched junction nucleotides: 8. Germline values: CDR1 SGHVS, CDR2 FQNEAQ. This CDR3 is CASSRGGADDNEQFF. For the CDR3, the DNA is TGTGCCAGCAGCCGGGGGGGAGCGGACGACAATGAGCAGTTCTTC.

By share of the sample, this clone is medium-sized. This chain connects TRBV9 to TRBJ2-1; D may match TRBD1 or TRBD2 (5 bases each). The CDR3 runs 15 residues. Per germline, CDR1 SGDLS and CDR2 YYNGEE. Between the trimmed V and J ends, which lost 3 bases and 8 bases, there was a span of 18 bases. The CDR3 nucleotides read TGTGCCAGCAGCGCCCGGGACGGCGGGCTCCATGAGCAGTTCTTC. Amino acids: CASSARDGGLHEQFF. The full variable domain, in which reference TRBV9 and TRBJ2-1 provide the parts outside the CDR3, is DSGVTQTPKHLITATGQRVTLRCSPRSGDLSVYWYQQSLDQGLQFLIQYYNGEERAKGNILERFSAQQFPDLHSELNLSSLELGDSALYFCASSARDGGLHEQFFGPGTRLTVL.

This clone is medium-sized. The same CDR3 is also encoded by other DNA sequences in this sample. The V gene is TRBV20-1, the J gene TRBJ1-1; D not certain. The CDR3 is 13 amino acids. Germline V gives CDR1 DFQATT, CDR2 SNEGSKA (reference sequence). V was pared by 6 bases and J by 5 bases, with 16 bases between. CDR3 in amino acids: CSAIHAGETEAFF. The CDR3 DNA reads TGCAGTGCAATTCACGCTGGAGAGACTGAAGCTTTCTTT.

Ten or more counts support this clone. The chain has TRBV7-2 and TRBJ2-5, with TRBD2 as a possible D gene (5 bases). The germline V and J ends were trimmed by 3 bases and 5 bases, with 13 bases remaining between them. The CDR3 sequence is 14 residues long. CDR1 is SGHTA, CDR2 FQGNSA, per germline. CDR3 residues: CASSFLASSETQYF. The CDR3 DNA is TGTGCCAGCAGCTTCCTAGCATCGTCTGAGACCCAGTACTTC.

This clone is labeled large (0.1 to 1%). The chain has TRBV12-3 or TRBV12-4 and TRBJ1-2; the match to TRBD1 covers 9 bases. After removal of 7 bases from V and 5 bases from J, the junction contained 8 bases not matched to a gene. CDR3 size: 14 residues. CDR3 in DNA: TGTGCCAGCACCGTCCGGGACAGGGAGTATGGCTACACCTTC. This translates into CASTVRDREYGYTF.

In its sample, this clone was seen a few times. At one of its ends the junction is not consistent with the germline gene, which may arise from a read error. The J gene is TRBJ1-4, the V gene TRBV6-1; a possible D gene is TRBD1 (6 bases). The CDR3 sequence is 16 residues long. Germline V gene sequence: CDR1 MNHNS, CDR2 SASEGT. The CDR3 coding sequence is TGTGCCAGCATTGAAGCGGGGGCACCAGAGGTGGAAAAACTTTTTTTT. It yields the protein CASIEAGAPEVEKLFF.

V usage is TRBV27 and J usage is TRBJ2-1, with 10 bases that match TRBD2. The CDR3 is made up of 15 amino acids. From germline, CDR1 is MNHEY and CDR2 SMNVEV (reference sequence). V was clipped by 6 bases and J by 8 bases; unmatched bases: 10. Here the CDR3 DNA reads TGTGCCAGCAGACGAGCGGGAGGGCCTTTGGATGAGCAGTTCTTC. Translation gives CASRRAGGPLDEQFF.

This clone was observed many times. This chain links TRBV28 with TRBJ2-4, with D perhaps TRBD2 (6 bases). The CDR3 is 17 amino acids. The V gene lost 4 bases and the J gene lost 4 bases, with 20 bases spanning the gap. The germline V gene encodes CDR1 MDHEN and CDR2 SYDVKM. This chain's CDR3 is CASSSPARRVSKNIQYF. Here the CDR3 DNA reads TGTGCCAGCAGTTCACCCGCTAGGAGGGTATCAAAAAACATTCAGTACTTC.

This clone was seen a few times. A junction end diverges from the germline sequence, so it may reflect a read error. This chain connects TRBV6-2 or TRBV6-3 to TRBJ2-5; 10 bases line up with TRBD2. The J call is doubtful: the DNA matches TRBJ2-1 better. The germline V gene encodes CDR1 MNHEY and CDR2 SVGEGT. The CDR3 has 17 amino acids. The CDR3 DNA reads TGTGCCAGCGGTTACCTCTTCGGAGCGGGAGGGCCCGGTGAGCAGTTCTTC. Protein: CASGYLFGAGGPGEQFF.

This chain joins TRBV11-2 and TRBJ1-2; maybe TRBD1 (6 bases). Germline V gives CDR1 SGHAT, CDR2 FQNNGV. The CDR3 loop spans 14 amino acids. V was shortened by 4 bases and J by 7 bases, with 16 bases between the two germline ends. As DNA, the CDR3 is TGTGCCAGCAGCTCCACGGGGGCAGGGGTTGGCTACACCTTC. Translated: CASSSTGAGVGYTF.

By share, this clone counts as medium-sized (0.01 to 0.1%). The CDR3 region has the DNA TGTGCCAGCAGCCTTGTGGGAAACACCATATATTTT. Its translation: CASSLVGNTIYF. The V call is TRBV11-3, the J call TRBJ1-3; D gene ambiguous. This CDR3 is 12 amino acids long. Germline V gives CDR1 SGHNT, CDR2 YENEEA. V was trimmed by 5 bases and J by 4 bases, leaving 6 bases between them.

The J gene is TRBJ1-1, the V gene TRBV12-5; a weak D match, TRBD1 (5 bases). Germline-derived CDR1 and CDR2 are LGHNT and FRNRAP. The CDR3 covers 13 residues. The CDR3 sequence is CVRPYGGNTEAFF. CDR3 sequence (DNA): TGTGTGAGACCGTACGGGGGGAACACTGAAGCTTTCTTT. The complete variable domain, with remaining parts taken from reference TRBV12-5 and TRBJ1-1, reads DARVTQTPRHKVTEMGQEVTMRCQPILGHNTVFWYRQTMMQGLELLAYFRNRAPLDDSGMPKDRFSAEMPDATLATLKIQPSEPRDSAVYFCVRPYGGNTEAFFGQGTRLTVV.

This clone was counted between two and nine times. The chain carries TRBV24-1 and TRBJ2-3, with 7 bases aligning to TRBD2. Germline CDR1 reads KGHDR; CDR2 reads SFDVKD. Unmatched junction bases numbered 2, after V lost 9 bases and J lost 3 bases. CDR3 length: 12 amino acids. The CDR3 protein is CATGLGTDTQYF. The CDR3, as DNA: TGTGCCACCGGACTAGGAACAGATACGCAGTATTTT.

The rearrangement links TRBV6-1 to TRBJ2-7; D remains ambiguous. V lost 10 bases, J lost 2 bases, and 18 bases lay in between. Germline V gene lookup returns CDR1 MNHNS and CDR2 SASEGT. The CDR3 has 14 residues. CDR3 region: CATTGRASAYEQYF. The CDR3 DNA reads TGTGCCACTACTGGACGAGCCTCCGCCTACGAGCAGTACTTC.

The gene calls are TRBV6-1 and TRBJ2-2; no firm D call. CDR1 and CDR2 (germline): MNHNS, SASEGT. The CDR3 consists of 12 residues. V lost 6 bases to trimming and J lost 3 bases, with 5 bases between them. The CDR3 reads CASRQYTGELFF. For the CDR3, the DNA is TGTGCCAGCAGACAGTACACCGGGGAGCTGTTTTTT.

By share, this clone ranks as medium-sized. CDR3 protein: CASSLGGQQDTQYF. DNA of the CDR3: TGTGCCAGCAGCTTGGGGGGGCAACAAGATACGCAGTATTTT. The genes are TRBV7-3 and TRBJ2-3, with a weak D call TRBD2 (7 bases). Looked up from germline, CDR1 is SGHTA and CDR2 is FQGTGA. Trimming took 3 bases from V and 5 from J, leaving 12 bases between them. CDR3 length: 14 amino acids.

This clone was detected many times. The chain employs TRBV6-1 and TRBJ2-5, with 8 positions matching TRBD2. The CDR3 runs 13 residues. Trimming cost V 2 bases and J 7 bases; bases outside gene matches: 3. The V gene's germline CDR1 is MNHNS and CDR2 SASEGT. The CDR3, as DNA: TGTGCCAGCAGTGAACAAGCGGGGGTGACCCAGTACTTC. It codes for CASSEQAGVTQYF.

The sample holds many counts of this clone. In nucleotides, the CDR3 is TGCAGTGCCCAGGGGGGGGCGGGGACAAACACCGGGGAGCTGTTTTTT. Its translation: CSAQGGAGTNTGELFF. This chain links TRBV20-1 with TRBJ2-2; D assignment may be TRBD1 or TRBD2 (7 bases each). CDR1 is DFQATT, CDR2 SNEGSKA, per germline (reference sequence). V was trimmed by 6 bases and J by 2 bases, leaving 19 bases between them. The CDR3 runs to 16 residues.

Remarks on this clone: This sample also contains other DNA sequences that code for the same CDR3. V gene TRBV20-1 combines with J gene TRBJ2-5; 8 bases agree with TRBD2. The length of the CDR3 is 13 residues. The V gene's germline CDR1 is DFQATT and CDR2 SNEGSKA (reference sequence). This CDR3 is CRGGAGGGKTQYF. For the CDR3, the DNA is TGCAGAGGGGGTGCGGGAGGTGGGAAGACCCAGTACTTC.

By proportion, this clone is medium-sized. The rearrangement uses TRBV5-1 and TRBJ1-4, with D unresolved. This CDR3 region has 14 residues. CDR1 and CDR2 (germline): SGHRS, YFSETQ. V was shortened by 0 bases and J by 7 bases, with 10 bases between the two germline ends. Written as DNA, the CDR3 is TGCGCCAGCAGCTTGGTAGGTGTCGGTGAAAAACTGTTTTTT. Translating it yields CASSLVGVGEKLFF.

Regarding this clone: Germline is not matched at one junction end, which may reflect a read error. The J gene is TRBJ2-4, the V gene TRBV20-1, with 8 bases fitting TRBD1. The CDR3 covers 10 residues. Per germline, CDR1 DFQATT and CDR2 SNEGSKA (reference sequence). CDR3 sequence (DNA): TGCAGTGCCAGAGGACAGGGAAAGTACTTC. Translated, it gives CSARGQGKYF.